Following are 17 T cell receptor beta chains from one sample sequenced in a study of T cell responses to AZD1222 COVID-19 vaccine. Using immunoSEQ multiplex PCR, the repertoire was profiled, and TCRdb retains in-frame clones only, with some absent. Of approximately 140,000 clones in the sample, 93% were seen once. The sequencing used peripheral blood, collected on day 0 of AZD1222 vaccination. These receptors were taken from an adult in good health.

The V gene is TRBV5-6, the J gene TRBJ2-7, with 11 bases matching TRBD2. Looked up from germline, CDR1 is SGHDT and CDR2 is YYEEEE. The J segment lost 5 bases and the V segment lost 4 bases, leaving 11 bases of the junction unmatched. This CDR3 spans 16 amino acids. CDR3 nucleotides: TGTGCCAGCAGCCTAGCGGGGGGAGCTATTTTCCACGAGCAGTACTTC. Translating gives CASSLAGGAIFHEQYF.

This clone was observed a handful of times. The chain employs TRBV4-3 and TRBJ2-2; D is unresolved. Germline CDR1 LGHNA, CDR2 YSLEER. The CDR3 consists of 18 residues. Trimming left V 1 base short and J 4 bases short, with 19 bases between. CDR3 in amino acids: CASSQGLGRRFGTGELFF. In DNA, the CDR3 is TGCGCCAGCAGCCAAGGTTTAGGTAGACGATTTGGCACCGGGGAGCTGTTTTTT.

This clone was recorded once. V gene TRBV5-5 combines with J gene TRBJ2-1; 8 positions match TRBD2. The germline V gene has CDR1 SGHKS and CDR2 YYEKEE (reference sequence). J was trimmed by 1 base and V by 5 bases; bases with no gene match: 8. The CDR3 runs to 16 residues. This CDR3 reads CASRRRGDNSYNEQFF. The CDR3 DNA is TGTGCCAGCAGGAGGCGGGGGGATAATTCCTACAATGAGCAGTTCTTC.

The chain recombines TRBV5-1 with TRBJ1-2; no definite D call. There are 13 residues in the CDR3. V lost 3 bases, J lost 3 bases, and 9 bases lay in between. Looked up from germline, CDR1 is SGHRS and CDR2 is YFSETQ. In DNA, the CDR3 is TGCGCCAGCAGCTCGACCTTATACTATGGCTACACCTTC. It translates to CASSSTLYYGYTF.

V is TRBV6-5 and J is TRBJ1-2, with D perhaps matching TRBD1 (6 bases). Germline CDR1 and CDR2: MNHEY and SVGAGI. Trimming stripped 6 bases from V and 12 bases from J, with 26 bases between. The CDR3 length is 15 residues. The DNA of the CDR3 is TGTGCCAGCAGGCCATATCTCACGGGACACCGGTTCCACACCTTC. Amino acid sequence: CASRPYLTGHRFHTF.

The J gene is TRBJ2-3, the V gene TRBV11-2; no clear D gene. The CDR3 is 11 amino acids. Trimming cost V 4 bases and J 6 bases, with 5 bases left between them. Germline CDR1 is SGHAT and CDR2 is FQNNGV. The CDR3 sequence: CASSSGDTQYF. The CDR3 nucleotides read TGTGCCAGCAGCTCCGGGGATACGCAGTATTTT.

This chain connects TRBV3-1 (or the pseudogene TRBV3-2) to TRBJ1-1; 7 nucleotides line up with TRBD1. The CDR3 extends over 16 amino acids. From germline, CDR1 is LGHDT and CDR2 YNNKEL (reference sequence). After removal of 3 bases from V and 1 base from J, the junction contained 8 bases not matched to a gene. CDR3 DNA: TGTGCCAGCAGCCACTTGACAGGGCTCAGGAACACTGAAGCTTTCTTT. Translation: CASSHLTGLRNTEAFF.

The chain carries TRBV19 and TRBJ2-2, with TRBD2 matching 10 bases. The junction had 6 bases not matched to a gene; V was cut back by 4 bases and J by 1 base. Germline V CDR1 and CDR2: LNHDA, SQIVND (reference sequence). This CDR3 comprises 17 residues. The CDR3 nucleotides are TGTGCCAGTAGTACGCCACCTAGCGGGGGGAACACCGGGGAGCTGTTTTTT. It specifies CASSTPPSGGNTGELFF.

CDR3 amino acids: CAISDRDNQETQYF. DNA of the CDR3: TGTGCCATCAGTGATAGAGACAACCAAGAGACCCAGTACTTC. The chain combines TRBV10-3 with TRBJ2-5; D unclear. The CDR3 spans 14 residues. V was shortened by 3 bases and J by 0 bases, with 8 bases between the two germline ends. Germline CDR1 ENHRY, CDR2 SYGVKD.

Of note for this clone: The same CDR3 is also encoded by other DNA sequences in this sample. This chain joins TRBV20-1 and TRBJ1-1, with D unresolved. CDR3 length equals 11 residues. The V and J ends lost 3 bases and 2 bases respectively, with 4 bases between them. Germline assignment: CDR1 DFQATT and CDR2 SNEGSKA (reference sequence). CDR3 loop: CSARENTEAFF. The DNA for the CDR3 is TGCAGTGCTAGGGAAAACACTGAAGCTTTCTTT.

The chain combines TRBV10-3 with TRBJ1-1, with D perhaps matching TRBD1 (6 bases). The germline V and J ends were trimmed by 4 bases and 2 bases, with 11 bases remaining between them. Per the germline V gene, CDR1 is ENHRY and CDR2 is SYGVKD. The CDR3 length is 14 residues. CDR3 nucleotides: TGTGCCATCAGTGTCACGACAGGTAACACTGAAGCTTTCTTT. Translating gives CAISVTTGNTEAFF.

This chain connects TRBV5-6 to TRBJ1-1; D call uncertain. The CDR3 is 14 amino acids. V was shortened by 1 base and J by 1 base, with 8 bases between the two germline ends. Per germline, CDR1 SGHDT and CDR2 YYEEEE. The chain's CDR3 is CASSLYPRNTEAFF. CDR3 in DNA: TGTGCCAGCAGCTTGTATCCCCGGAACACTGAAGCTTTCTTT.

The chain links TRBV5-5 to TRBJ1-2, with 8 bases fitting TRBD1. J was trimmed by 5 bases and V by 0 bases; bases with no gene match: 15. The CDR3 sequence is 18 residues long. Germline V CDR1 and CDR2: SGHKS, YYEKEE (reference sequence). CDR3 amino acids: CASSLDWRTGMALYGYTF. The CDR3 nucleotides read TGTGCCAGCAGCTTGGACTGGCGGACAGGGATGGCCCTATATGGCTACACCTTC.

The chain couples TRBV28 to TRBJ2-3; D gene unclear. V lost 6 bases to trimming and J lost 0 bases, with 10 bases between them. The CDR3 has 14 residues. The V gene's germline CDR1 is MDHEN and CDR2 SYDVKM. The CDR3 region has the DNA TGTGCCAGCAGAAGGCCGTCTAGCACAGATACGCAGTATTTT. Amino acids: CASRRPSSTDTQYF. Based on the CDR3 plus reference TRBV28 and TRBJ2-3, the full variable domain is DVKVTQSSRYLVKRTGEKVFLECVQDMDHENMFWYRQDPGLGLRLIYFSYDVKMKEKGDIPEGYSVSREKKERFSLILESASTNQTSMYLCASRRPSSTDTQYFGPGTRLTVL.

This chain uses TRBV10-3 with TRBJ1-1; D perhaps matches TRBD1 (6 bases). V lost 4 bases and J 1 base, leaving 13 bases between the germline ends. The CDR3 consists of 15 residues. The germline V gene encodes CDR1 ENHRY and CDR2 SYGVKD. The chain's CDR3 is CAISGMGAPNTEAFF. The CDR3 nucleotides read TGTGCCATCAGTGGAATGGGGGCGCCGAACACTGAAGCTTTCTTT.

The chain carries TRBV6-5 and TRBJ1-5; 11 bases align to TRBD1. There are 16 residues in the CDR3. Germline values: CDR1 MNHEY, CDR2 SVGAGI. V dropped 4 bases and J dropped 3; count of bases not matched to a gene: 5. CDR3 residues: CASSSLGQGDNQPQHF. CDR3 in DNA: TGTGCCAGCAGTTCGCTGGGACAGGGGGACAATCAGCCCCAGCATTTT.

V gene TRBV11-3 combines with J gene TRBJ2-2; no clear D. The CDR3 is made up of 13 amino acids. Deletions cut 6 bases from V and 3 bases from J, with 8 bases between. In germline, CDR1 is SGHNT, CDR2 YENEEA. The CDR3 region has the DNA TGTGCCAGCAGTCTAGGATACACCGGGGAGCTGTTTTTT. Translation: CASSLGYTGELFF. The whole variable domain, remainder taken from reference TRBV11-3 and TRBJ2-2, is EAGVVQSPRYKIIEKKQPVAFWCNPISGHNTLYWYLQNLGQGPELLIRYENEEAVDDSQLPKDRFSAERLKGVDSTLKIQPAELGDSAVYLCASSLGYTGELFFGEGSRLTVL.